These 22 T cell receptor beta chains share one sample of origin, sequenced in a study of immune evolution from preneoplasia to lung adenocarcinoma. Generated by immunoSEQ multiplex PCR, the TCRdb table keeps only in-frame clones and is missing some. Here the sample spans some 14,000 clones, about 80% being singletons. The source material was FFPE minimally invasive lung adenocarcinoma tissue. These receptors came from a person aged 70 to 85 with lung adenocarcinoma.

This clone is medium-sized (0.01 to 0.1%) within its sample. The gene calls are TRBV28 and TRBJ1-1, with D possibly being TRBD1 (6 bases). The CDR3 has 15 residues. Between the trimmed V and J ends, which lost 5 bases and 1 base, there was a span of 14 bases. In germline, CDR1 is MDHEN, CDR2 SYDVKM. The CDR3 protein is CASSLRWGANTEAFF. The CDR3 DNA sequence: TGTGCCAGCAGTCTTCGGTGGGGGGCGAACACTGAAGCTTTCTTT.

Written as DNA, the CDR3 is TGTGCCATCGAAGGGGATCAAGATACGCAGTATTTT. Residues: CAIEGDQDTQYF. The chain is built from TRBV10-3 and TRBJ2-3, with D perhaps TRBD1 (5 bases). This CDR3 region has 12 residues. Germline-derived CDR1 and CDR2 are ENHRY and SYGVKD. V shed 8 bases and J shed 5 bases, with 11 bases lying between them.

The chain has TRBV6-1 and TRBJ1-4, with 9 positions matching TRBD1. From germline, CDR1 is MNHNS and CDR2 SASEGT. There are 14 residues in the CDR3. Germline trimming cut 10 bases from V and 7 bases from J; bases unmatched to any gene: 10. The chain's CDR3 is CATRQGGSFEKLFF. In nucleotides, the CDR3 is TGTGCCACACGACAGGGGGGTTCTTTTGAAAAACTGTTTTTT.

The gene calls are TRBV27 and TRBJ2-3; 10 bases map to TRBD2. The CDR3 has 16 amino acids. After removal of 7 bases from V and 5 bases from J, the junction contained 12 bases not matched to a gene. Germline CDR1 and CDR2: MNHEY and SMNVEV (reference sequence). CDR3 protein: CASTPLGVAGGDTQYF. For the CDR3, the DNA is TGTGCCAGCACCCCATTGGGTGTAGCGGGGGGAGATACGCAGTATTTT.

In DNA form, the CDR3 reads TGTGCCTGGAGTGGGTTGAGACTAGCGGAGCACAATGAGCAGTTCTTC. Translating gives CAWSGLRLAEHNEQFF. This chain uses TRBV30 with TRBJ2-1; 9 bases map to TRBD2. Germline V gene sequence: CDR1 GTSNPN, CDR2 SVGIG (reference sequence). The CDR3 runs to 16 residues. The V gene end was trimmed by 1 base and the J gene end by 5 bases; junction bases not matched to a gene: 9.

The CDR3 sequence is CASSLVRGWGNQPQHF. The DNA of the CDR3 is TGTGCCAGCAGTTTAGTCAGGGGCTGGGGCAATCAGCCCCAGCATTTT. This sequence joins TRBV28 and TRBJ1-5, with D tentatively TRBD1 (6 bases). CDR1 MDHEN and CDR2 SYDVKM come from the germline V gene. V was pared by 2 bases and J by 2 bases, with 13 bases between. The CDR3 spans 16 residues.

The chain combines TRBV6-5 with TRBJ1-2; perhaps TRBD1 as D (5 bases). Germline V gene sequence: CDR1 MNHEY, CDR2 SVGAGI. This CDR3 spans 13 amino acids. The V and J ends lost 8 bases and 2 bases respectively, with 12 bases between them. CDR3 sequence (DNA): TGTGCCAGCCGGGACCCCACAAACTATGGCTACACCTTC. Its translation: CASRDPTNYGYTF.

The chain links TRBV27 to TRBJ1-5; tentative D call: TRBD1 (6 bases). CDR1 and CDR2 (germline): MNHEY, SMNVEV (reference sequence). This CDR3 region has 17 residues. The V gene lost 0 bases and the J gene lost 3 bases, with 15 bases spanning the gap. The CDR3 here is CASSLSWTAISNQPQHF. DNA of the CDR3: TGTGCCAGCAGTTTATCGTGGACAGCTATTTCCAATCAGCCCCAGCATTTT.

This sequence joins TRBV19 and TRBJ1-3; D remains ambiguous. The CDR3 length is 14 residues. V lost 4 bases and J 0 bases, leaving 7 bases between the germline ends. Per the germline V gene, CDR1 is LNHDA and CDR2 is SQIVND (reference sequence). CDR3 in amino acids: CASSTAYSGNTIYF. The CDR3 DNA reads as TGTGCCAGTAGTACAGCTTACTCTGGAAACACCATATATTTT.

This clone was seen only a few times. This sequence joins TRBV2 and TRBJ2-7; D is uncertain. V shed 5 bases and J shed 7 bases, with 6 bases lying between them. CDR1 is SNHLY and CDR2 is FYNNEI in the germline V gene. The CDR3 has 10 amino acids. The CDR3 loop reads CASSNREQYF. The CDR3 nucleotides are TGTGCCAGCAGTAACCGGGAGCAGTACTTC.

The chain uses TRBV7-9 and TRBJ2-7; D is uncertain. V lost 1 base and J lost 4, with 8 bases in between. The CDR3 is made up of 13 amino acids. Germline lookup yields CDR1 SEHNR and CDR2 FQNEAQ (reference sequence). DNA for the CDR3: TGTGCCAGCAGCTTAGTTTATGGATACGAGCAGTACTTC. This translates into CASSLVYGYEQYF. Drawing the rest from reference TRBV7-9 and TRBJ2-7, the complete variable domain is DTGVSQNPRHKITKRGQNVTFRCDPISEHNRLYWYRQTLGQGPEFLTYFQNEAQLEKSRLLSDRFSAERPKGSFSTLEIQRTEQGDSAMYLCASSLVYGYEQYFGPGTRLTVT.

The chain has TRBV9 and TRBJ2-3; D unresolved. Trimming shortened V by 3 bases and J by 0 bases, and 8 bases separated the two germline ends. The CDR3 runs to 14 residues. CDR1 is SGDLS, CDR2 YYNGEE, per germline. The DNA for the CDR3 is TGTGCCAGCAGCGCCGACCCTAGCACAGATACGCAGTATTTT. Translation: CASSADPSTDTQYF.

The rearrangement uses TRBV7-3 and TRBJ2-2, with a weak D call TRBD2 (6 bases). The CDR3 loop spans 15 amino acids. V lost 4 bases to trimming and J lost 4 bases, with 13 bases between them. Germline CDR1 is SGHTA and CDR2 is FQGTGA. CDR3 nucleotide sequence: TGTGCCAGCAGCTCCGGGAGTAGCAGCACCGGGGAGCTGTTTTTT. It codes for CASSSGSSSTGELFF.

This chain connects TRBV5-4 to TRBJ1-2, with 9 nucleotides matching TRBD1. V lost 2 bases to trimming and J lost 7 bases; unmatched junction nucleotides: 6. The CDR3 sequence is 14 residues long. The germline V gene has CDR1 SGHNT and CDR2 YYREEE (reference sequence). Here the CDR3 reads CASSLQDRGSGYTF. In DNA, the CDR3 is TGTGCCAGCAGCTTACAGGACAGGGGAAGTGGCTACACCTTC.

In DNA, the CDR3 is TGTGCCAGCAGCTTGGGGGGACTAGCGGGGGACTCCTACGAGCAGTACTTC. It translates to CASSLGGLAGDSYEQYF. The chain employs TRBV5-4 and TRBJ2-7; 14 positions agree with TRBD2. V dropped 0 bases and J dropped 0; count of bases not matched to a gene: 2. This CDR3 is 17 amino acids long. CDR1 and CDR2 from the germline V gene are SGHNT and YYREEE (reference sequence).

This clone occurred a few times. This chain joins TRBV27 and TRBJ1-1, with 9 bases identical to TRBD1. From germline, CDR1 is MNHEY and CDR2 SMNVEV (reference sequence). The CDR3 loop spans 15 amino acids. Germline trimming cut 5 bases from V and 4 bases from J; bases unmatched to any gene: 8. DNA for the CDR3: TGTGCCAGCAGTCCATGGACAGGGGTTACCACTGAAGCTTTCTTT. Translated: CASSPWTGVTTEAFF.

This clone was seen only once. The chain joins TRBV30 to TRBJ1-3, with D hard to call. Germline loops: CDR1 GTSNPN, CDR2 SVGIG (reference sequence). The V and J ends lost 4 bases and 2 bases respectively, with 6 bases between them. The CDR3 has 12 residues. The CDR3: CAWKGTGNTIYF. In nucleotides, the CDR3 is TGTGCCTGGAAAGGGACTGGAAACACCATATATTTT.

CDR3 sequence reads: CASSDPPEGYTF. CDR3 coding DNA: TGTGCCAGCAGCGATCCCCCGGAGGGCTACACCTTC. The chain links TRBV9 to TRBJ1-2; D is unclear. The CDR3 covers 12 residues. V shed 3 bases and J shed 8 bases, with 11 bases lying between them. CDR1 is SGDLS, CDR2 YYNGEE, per germline.

The chain recombines TRBV7-9 with TRBJ1-5; no clear D. CDR1 and CDR2 (germline): SEHNR, FQNEAQ (reference sequence). V lost 1 base to trimming and J lost 3 bases, with 10 bases between them. The CDR3 spans 15 residues. The CDR3: CASSLDGAVNQPQHF. CDR3 nucleotides: TGTGCCAGCAGCTTAGATGGCGCAGTCAATCAGCCCCAGCATTTT.

This clone occurred once. The chain couples TRBV6-1 to TRBJ1-5; TRBD1 matches at 8 bases. Germline assignment: CDR1 MNHNS and CDR2 SASEGT. The CDR3 covers 15 residues. The J segment lost 3 bases and the V segment lost 8 bases, leaving 9 bases of the junction unmatched. The CDR3: CASDRGHYTNQPQHF. CDR3 nucleotide sequence: TGTGCCAGCGACAGGGGCCATTATACCAATCAGCCCCAGCATTTT.

V and J are TRBV30 and TRBJ2-7; no reliable D call. V was shortened by 3 bases and J by 0 bases, with 9 bases between the two germline ends. The germline gives CDR1 GTSNPN, CDR2 SVGIG (reference sequence). There are 13 residues in the CDR3. The CDR3 loop is CAWRDGVSYEQYF. DNA for the CDR3: TGTGCCTGGAGGGACGGAGTCTCCTACGAGCAGTACTTC.

V usage is TRBV7-6 and J usage is TRBJ1-1; D not certain. V dropped 1 base and J dropped 4 bases, with 13 bases sitting between them. This CDR3 contains 15 residues. Germline V gives CDR1 SGHVS, CDR2 FNYEAQ. The CDR3 sequence is CASSLVSSSGTEAFF. CDR3 DNA sequence: TGTGCCAGCAGCTTAGTGTCAAGCTCGGGCACTGAAGCTTTCTTT. Full variable domain (remainder filled in from reference TRBV7-6 and TRBJ1-1): GAGVSQSPRYKVTKRGQDVALRCDPISGHVSLYWYRQALGQGPEFLTYFNYEAQQDKSGLPNDRFSAERPEGSISTLTIQRTEQRDSAMYRCASSLVSSSGTEAFFGQGTRLTVV.